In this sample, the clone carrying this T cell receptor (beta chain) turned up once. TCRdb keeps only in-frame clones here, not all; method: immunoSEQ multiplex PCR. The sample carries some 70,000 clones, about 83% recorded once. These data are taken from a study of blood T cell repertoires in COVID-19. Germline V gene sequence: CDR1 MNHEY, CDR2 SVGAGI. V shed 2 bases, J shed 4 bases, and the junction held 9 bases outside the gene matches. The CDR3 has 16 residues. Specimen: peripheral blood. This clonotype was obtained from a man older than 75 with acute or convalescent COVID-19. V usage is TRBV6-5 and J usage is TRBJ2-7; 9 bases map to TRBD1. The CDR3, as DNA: TGTGCCAGCAGTTACACCCAGACAGGGGGAGCTTACGAGCAGTACTTC. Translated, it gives CASSYTQTGGAYEQYF.